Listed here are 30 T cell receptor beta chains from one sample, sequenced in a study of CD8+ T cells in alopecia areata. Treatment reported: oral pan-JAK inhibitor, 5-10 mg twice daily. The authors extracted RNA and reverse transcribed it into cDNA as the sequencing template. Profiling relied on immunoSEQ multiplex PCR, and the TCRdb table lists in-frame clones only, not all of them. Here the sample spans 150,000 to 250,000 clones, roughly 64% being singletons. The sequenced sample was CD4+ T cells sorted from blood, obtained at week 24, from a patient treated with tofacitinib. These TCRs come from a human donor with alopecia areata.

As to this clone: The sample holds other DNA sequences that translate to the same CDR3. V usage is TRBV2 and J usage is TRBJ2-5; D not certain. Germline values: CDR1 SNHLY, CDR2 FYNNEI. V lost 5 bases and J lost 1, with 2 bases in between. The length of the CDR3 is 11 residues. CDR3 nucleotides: TGTGCCAGCAGTCTCCAAGAGACCCAGTACTTC. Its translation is CASSLQETQYF.

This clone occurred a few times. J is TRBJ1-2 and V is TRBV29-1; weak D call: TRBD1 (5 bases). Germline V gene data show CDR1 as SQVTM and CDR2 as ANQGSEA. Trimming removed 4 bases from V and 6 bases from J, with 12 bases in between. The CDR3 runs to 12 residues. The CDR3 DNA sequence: TGCAGCGTTGCGGGGGGACCTAATGGCTACACCTTC. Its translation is CSVAGGPNGYTF.

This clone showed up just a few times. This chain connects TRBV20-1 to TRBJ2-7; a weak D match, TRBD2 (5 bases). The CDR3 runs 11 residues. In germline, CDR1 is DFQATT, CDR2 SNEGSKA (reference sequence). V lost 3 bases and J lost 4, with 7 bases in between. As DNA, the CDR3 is TGCAGTGCTAGGTCGGGGTACGAGCAGTACTTC. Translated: CSARSGYEQYF.

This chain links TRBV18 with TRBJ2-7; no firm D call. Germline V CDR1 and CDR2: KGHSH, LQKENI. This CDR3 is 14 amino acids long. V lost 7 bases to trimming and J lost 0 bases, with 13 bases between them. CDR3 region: CASFQDGSSYEQYF. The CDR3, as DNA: TGTGCCAGCTTCCAGGACGGCAGCTCCTACGAGCAGTACTTC.

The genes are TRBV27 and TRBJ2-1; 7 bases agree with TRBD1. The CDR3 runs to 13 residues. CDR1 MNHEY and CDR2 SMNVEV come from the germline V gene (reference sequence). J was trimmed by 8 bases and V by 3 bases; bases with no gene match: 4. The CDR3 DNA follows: TGTGCCAGCAGTTTTTACGACAGGGATGAGCAGTTCTTC. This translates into CASSFYDRDEQFF.

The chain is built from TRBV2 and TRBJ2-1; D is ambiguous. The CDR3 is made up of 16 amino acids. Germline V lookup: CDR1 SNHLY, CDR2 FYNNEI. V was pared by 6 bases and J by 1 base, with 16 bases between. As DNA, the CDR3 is TGTGCCAGCAGCCCTTTCATTAGTGGGTCCTACAATGAGCAGTTCTTC. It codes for CASSPFISGSYNEQFF.

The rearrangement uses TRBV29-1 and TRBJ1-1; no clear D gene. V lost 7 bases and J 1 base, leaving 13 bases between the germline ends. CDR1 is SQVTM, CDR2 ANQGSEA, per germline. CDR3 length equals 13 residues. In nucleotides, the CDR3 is TGCAGCGGGTCCGTCCCCCCGAACACTGAAGCTTTCTTT. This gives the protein CSGSVPPNTEAFF.

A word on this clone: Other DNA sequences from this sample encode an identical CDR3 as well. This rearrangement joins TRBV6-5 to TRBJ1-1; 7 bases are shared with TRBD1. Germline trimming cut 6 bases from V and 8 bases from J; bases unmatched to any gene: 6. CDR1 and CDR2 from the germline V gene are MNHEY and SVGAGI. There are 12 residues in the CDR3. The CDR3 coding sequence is TGTGCCAGCAGCCGCCGGACAGGAGAAGCTTTCTTT. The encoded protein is CASSRRTGEAFF.

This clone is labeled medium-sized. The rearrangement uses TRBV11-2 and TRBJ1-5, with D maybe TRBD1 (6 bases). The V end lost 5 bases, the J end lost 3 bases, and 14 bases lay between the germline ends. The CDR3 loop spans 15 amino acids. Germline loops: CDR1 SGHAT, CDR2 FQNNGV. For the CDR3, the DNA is TGTGCCAGCAGCCGAAATACAGGGTCCAATCAGCCCCAGCATTTT. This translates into CASSRNTGSNQPQHF.

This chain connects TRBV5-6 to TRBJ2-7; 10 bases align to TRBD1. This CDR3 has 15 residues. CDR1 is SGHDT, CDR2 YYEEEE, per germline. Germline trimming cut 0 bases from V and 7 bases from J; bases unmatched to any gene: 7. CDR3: CASSLAGTGAREQYF. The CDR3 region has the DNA TGTGCCAGCAGCTTGGCCGGGACAGGGGCCCGGGAGCAGTACTTC.

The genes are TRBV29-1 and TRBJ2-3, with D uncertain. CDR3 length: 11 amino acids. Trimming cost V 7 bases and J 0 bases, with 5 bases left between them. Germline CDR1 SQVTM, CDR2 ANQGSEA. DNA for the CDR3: TGCAGCGGCTCAAGCACAGATACGCAGTATTTT. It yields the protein CSGSSTDTQYF.

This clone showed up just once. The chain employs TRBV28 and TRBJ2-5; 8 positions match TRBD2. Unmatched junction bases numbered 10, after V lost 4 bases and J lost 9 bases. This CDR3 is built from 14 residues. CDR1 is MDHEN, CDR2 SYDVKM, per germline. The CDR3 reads CASSSFEAGGAQYF. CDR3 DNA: TGTGCCAGCAGTTCGTTTGAGGCCGGGGGGGCCCAGTACTTC. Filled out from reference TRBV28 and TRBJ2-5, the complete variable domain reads DVKVTQSSRYLVKRTGEKVFLECVQDMDHENMFWYRQDPGLGLRLIYFSYDVKMKEKGDIPEGYSVSREKKERFSLILESASTNQTSMYLCASSSFEAGGAQYFGPGTRLLVL.

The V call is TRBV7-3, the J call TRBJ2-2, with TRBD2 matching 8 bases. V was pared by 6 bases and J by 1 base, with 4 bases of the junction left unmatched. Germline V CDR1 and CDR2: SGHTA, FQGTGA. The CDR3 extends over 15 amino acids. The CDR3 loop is CASRQGTRNTGELFF. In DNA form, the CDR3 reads TGTGCCAGCAGGCAAGGGACTAGGAACACCGGGGAGCTGTTTTTT.

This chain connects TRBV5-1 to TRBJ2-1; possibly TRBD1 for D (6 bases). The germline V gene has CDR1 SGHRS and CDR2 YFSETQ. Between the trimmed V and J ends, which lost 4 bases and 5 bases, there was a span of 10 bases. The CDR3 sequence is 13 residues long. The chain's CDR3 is CASSMGQNNEQFF. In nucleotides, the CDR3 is TGCGCCAGCAGCATGGGACAAAACAATGAGCAGTTCTTC.

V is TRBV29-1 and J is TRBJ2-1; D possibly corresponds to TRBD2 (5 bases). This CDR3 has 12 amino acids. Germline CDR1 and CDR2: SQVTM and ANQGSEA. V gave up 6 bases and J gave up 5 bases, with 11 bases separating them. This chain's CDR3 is CSVNGLHNEQFF. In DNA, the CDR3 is TGCAGCGTCAACGGACTGCACAATGAGCAGTTCTTC.

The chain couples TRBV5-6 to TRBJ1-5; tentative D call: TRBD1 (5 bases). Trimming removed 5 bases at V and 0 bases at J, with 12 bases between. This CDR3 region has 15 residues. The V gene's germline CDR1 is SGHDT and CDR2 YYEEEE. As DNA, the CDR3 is TGTGCCAGCAGTCCCGGGGCTTATAGCAATCAGCCCCAGCATTTT. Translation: CASSPGAYSNQPQHF.

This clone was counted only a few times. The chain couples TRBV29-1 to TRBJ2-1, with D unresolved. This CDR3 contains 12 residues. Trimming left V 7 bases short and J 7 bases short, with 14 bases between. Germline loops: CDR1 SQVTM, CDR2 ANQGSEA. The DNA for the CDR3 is TGCAGCGCCCAACTGGGTTGGAATGAGCAGTTCTTC. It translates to CSAQLGWNEQFF.

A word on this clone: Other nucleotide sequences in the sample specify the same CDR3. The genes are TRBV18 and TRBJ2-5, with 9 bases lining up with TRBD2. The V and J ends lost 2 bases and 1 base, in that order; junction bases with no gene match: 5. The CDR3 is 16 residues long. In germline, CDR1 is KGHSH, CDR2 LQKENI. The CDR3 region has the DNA TGTGCCAGCTCACCATCCAGCGGGGGGCGCCAAGAGACCCAGTACTTC. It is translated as CASSPSSGGRQETQYF.

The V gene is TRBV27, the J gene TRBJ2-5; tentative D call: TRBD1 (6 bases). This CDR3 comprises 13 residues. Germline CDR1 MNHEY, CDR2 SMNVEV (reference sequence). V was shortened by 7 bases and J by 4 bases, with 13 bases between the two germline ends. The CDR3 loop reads CASKRGTRETQYF. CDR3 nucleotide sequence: TGTGCCAGCAAGAGGGGGACGAGAGAGACCCAGTACTTC.

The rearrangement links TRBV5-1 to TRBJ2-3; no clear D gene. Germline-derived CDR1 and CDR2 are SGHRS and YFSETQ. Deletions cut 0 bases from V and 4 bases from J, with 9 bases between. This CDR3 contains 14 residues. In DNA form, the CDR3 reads TGCGCCAGCAGCTTGGGGACGGAATCAGATACGCAGTATTTT. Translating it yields CASSLGTESDTQYF.

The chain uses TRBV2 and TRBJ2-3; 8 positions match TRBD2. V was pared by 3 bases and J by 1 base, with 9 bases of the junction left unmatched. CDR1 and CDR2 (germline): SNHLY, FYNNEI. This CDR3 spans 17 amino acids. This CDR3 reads CASSDPGLGVGTDTQYF. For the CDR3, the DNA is TGTGCCAGCAGTGATCCGGGACTAGGGGTAGGCACAGATACGCAGTATTTT.

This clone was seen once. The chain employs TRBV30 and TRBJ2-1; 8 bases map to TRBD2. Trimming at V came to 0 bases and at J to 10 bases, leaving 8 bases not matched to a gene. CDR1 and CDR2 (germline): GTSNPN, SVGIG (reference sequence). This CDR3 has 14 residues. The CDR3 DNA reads TGTGCCTGGAGTGTAGGGGAAGCGGGAGTGGAGCAGTTCTTC. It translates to CAWSVGEAGVEQFF. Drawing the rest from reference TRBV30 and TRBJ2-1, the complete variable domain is SQTIHQWPATLVQPVGSPLSLECTVEGTSNPNLYWYRQAAGRGLQLLFYSVGIGQISSEVPQNLSASRPQDRQFILSSKKLLLSDSGFYLCAWSVGEAGVEQFFGPGTRLTVL.

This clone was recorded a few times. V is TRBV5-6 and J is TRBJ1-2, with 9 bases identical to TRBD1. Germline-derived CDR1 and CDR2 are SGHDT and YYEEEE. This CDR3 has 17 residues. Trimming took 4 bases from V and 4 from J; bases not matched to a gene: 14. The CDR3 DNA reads TGTGCCAGCAGCGGCAAGACGACGGGACAGGGATTCTATGGCTACACCTTC. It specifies CASSGKTTGQGFYGYTF.

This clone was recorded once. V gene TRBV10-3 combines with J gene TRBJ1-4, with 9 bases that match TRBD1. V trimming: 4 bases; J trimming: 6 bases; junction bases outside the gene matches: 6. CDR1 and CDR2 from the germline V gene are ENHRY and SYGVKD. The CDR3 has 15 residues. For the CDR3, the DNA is TGTGCCATCAGTGCGGGGACAGGGAGGGATGAAAAACTGTTTTTT. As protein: CAISAGTGRDEKLFF.

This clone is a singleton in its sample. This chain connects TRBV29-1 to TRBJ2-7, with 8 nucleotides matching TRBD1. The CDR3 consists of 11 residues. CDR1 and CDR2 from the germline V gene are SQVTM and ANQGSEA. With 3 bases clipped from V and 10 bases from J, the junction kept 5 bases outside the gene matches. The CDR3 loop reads CSVETGDHQYF. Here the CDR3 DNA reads TGCAGCGTTGAGACAGGGGATCATCAGTACTTC.

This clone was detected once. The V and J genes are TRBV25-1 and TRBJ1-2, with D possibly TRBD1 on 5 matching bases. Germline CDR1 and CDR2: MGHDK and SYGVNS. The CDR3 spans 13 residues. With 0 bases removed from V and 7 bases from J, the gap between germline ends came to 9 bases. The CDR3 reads CASSEYRGTGYTF. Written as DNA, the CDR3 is TGTGCCAGCAGTGAATATAGGGGAACTGGCTACACCTTC.

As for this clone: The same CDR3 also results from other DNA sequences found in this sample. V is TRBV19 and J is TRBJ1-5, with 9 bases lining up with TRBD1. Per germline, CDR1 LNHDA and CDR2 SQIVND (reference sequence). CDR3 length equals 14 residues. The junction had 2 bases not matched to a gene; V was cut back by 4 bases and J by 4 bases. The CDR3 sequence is CASSKGQGNQPQHF. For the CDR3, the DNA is TGTGCCAGTAGTAAGGGACAGGGTAATCAGCCCCAGCATTTT. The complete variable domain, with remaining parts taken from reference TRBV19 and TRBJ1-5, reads DGGITQSPKYLFRKEGQNVTLSCEQNLNHDAMYWYRQDPGQGLRLIYYSQIVNDFQKGDIAEGYSVSREKKESFPLTVTSAQKNPTAFYLCASSKGQGNQPQHFGDGTRLSIL.

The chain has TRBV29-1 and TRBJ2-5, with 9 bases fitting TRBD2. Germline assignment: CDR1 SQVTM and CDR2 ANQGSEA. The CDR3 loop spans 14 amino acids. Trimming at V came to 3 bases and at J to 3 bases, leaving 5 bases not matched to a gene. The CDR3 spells CSVEERGAKETQYF. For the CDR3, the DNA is TGCAGCGTTGAGGAGCGGGGGGCAAAAGAGACCCAGTACTTC.

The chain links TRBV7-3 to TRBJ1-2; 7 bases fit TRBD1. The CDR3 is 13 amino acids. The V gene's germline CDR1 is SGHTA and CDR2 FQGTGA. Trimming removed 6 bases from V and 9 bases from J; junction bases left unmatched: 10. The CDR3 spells CASRSTGSERYTF. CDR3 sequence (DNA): TGTGCCAGCAGATCGACAGGGTCGGAGCGCTACACCTTC.

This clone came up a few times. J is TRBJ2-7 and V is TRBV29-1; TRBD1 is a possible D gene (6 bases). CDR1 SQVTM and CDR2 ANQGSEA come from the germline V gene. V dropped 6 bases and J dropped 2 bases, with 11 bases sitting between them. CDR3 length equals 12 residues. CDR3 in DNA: TGCAGCGTGGACCACAGGGCCTACGAGCAGTACTTC. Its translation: CSVDHRAYEQYF.